The subject of this entry is one T cell receptor beta chain. This clone was detected once. There is no known antigen for this receptor. No qualities accompany the bases; no much larger clone lies one base away. The germline V gene (reference sequence) gives CDR1 as SGHNT and CDR2 as YYREEE. There are 15 amino acids in the CDR3, from cysteine to phenylalanine inclusive. Just CDR3 DNA is preserved here, 45 bases in frame from base 1. At the junction V is shortened by 4 bases and J by 6 bases; bases outside the gene matches: 10. This entry comes from a study of blood T cell repertoires in COVID-19 (TCRdb year 2020). Some background on the complete study: Samples covering the acute and convalescent phases of COVID-19 were provided by collaborators in the United States, Italy and Spain. Where available, HLA class I and class II types were obtained from metadata supplied by the sample provider rather than from assay-based typing. Nearly every sample came with metadata listing a de-identified subject ID, COVID-19 status, age in years and sex. Samples were obtained from the ongoing ImmuneRACE study (first 160 participants) and from 950 to 1,500 subjects provided by 6 global collaborators. The material from the prospective study consisted of cDNA or gDNA derived from T cells, B-cell-depleted T cells, or PBMCs. Subjects who had been exposed to COVID-19, were actively infected with it, or had recovered from it provided the deeply sampled blood TCRbeta repertoires that made up the dataset. The repertoires were released in a freely available public database meant as a resource for research on the immune response to SARS-CoV-2. The research as a whole found: The quantity of clinical and demographic metadata differed by source and by participant and was supplied without curation.

TCRbeta CDR3 regions were amplified from genomic DNA using the immunoSEQ Assay, a bias-controlled multiplex PCR. The original pipeline was this. Nucleated cell counts per sample were estimated from amplification of reference gene primers within the assay. To quantify the absolute abundance of each unique TCRbeta CDR3 rearrangement, sequence reads were collapsed and filtered. For each sample, productive Simpson clonality was calculated as the square root of Simpson's diversity index over productive rearrangements. Here the immuneACCESS table is served through TCRdb, limited to in-frame sequences with V and J called. Missing clones are a known gap in these copies; in checked studies unresolved V genes cover under half, and the rest lacks a known reason. The V and J calls and the clone size are those of that table, but D and trimming were determined from the DNA. Counted in this sample were about 110,000 clones; 82% of them appeared once. The ten largest clones capture 7.9% of the sample.

Collaborating institutions collected whole blood in K2EDTA tubes following their own protocols. For TCRbeta analysis, collaborators shipped samples in one of three forms: frozen whole blood, isolated PBMCs, or DNA extracted from either of those sample types. This clonotype was obtained from a man between 65 and 79 years old with acute or convalescent COVID-19. The chain couples TRBV5-4 to TRBJ2-7; TRBD1 lines up with 10 middle nucleotides. Material for sequencing was peripheral blood. CDR3 reads: CASSIGGQGNGEQYF. The DNA sequence is as follows: TGTGCCAGCAGCATAGGGGGACAGGGGAACGGCGAGCAGTACTTC. With the portions outside the CDR3 filled from the reference TRBV5-4 and TRBJ2-7 genes, the complete variable region becomes ETGVTQSPTHLIKTRGQQVTLRCSSQSGHNTVSWYQQALGQGPQFIFQYYREEENGRGNFPPRFSGLQFPNYSSELNVNALELDDSALYLCASSIGGQGNGEQYFGPGTRLTVT.